This TCR beta chain was documented in a study of blood T cell repertoires in COVID-19. Study information: Samples taken during acute and convalescent COVID-19 were collected in the United States, Italy and Spain. T cells, B-cell-depleted T cells, or PBMCs provided the cDNA or gDNA that served as material.

The CDR3 contains 15 residues. In germline, CDR1 is SNHLY, CDR2 FYNNEI. V was pared by 4 bases and J by 2 bases, with 3 bases of the junction left unmatched. Original data processing: Estimation of nucleated cell counts was performed using reference gene primer amplification. Sequenced by immunoSEQ multiplex PCR; TCRdb stores in-frame clones only, minus some. That table furnishes V, J and clone size, whereas the DNA furnished D and trimming. The sample has tens of thousands of clones, approximately 80% seen once. Source material: peripheral blood. This sequence joins TRBV2 and TRBJ2-7, with 12 bases lining up with TRBD1. This clonotype was obtained from a human donor in a cohort sampled during active COVID-19. CDR3 region: CASSAGQGAPYEQYF. DNA of the CDR3: TGTGCCAGCAGTGCGGGACAGGGGGCCCCCTACGAGCAGTACTTC.